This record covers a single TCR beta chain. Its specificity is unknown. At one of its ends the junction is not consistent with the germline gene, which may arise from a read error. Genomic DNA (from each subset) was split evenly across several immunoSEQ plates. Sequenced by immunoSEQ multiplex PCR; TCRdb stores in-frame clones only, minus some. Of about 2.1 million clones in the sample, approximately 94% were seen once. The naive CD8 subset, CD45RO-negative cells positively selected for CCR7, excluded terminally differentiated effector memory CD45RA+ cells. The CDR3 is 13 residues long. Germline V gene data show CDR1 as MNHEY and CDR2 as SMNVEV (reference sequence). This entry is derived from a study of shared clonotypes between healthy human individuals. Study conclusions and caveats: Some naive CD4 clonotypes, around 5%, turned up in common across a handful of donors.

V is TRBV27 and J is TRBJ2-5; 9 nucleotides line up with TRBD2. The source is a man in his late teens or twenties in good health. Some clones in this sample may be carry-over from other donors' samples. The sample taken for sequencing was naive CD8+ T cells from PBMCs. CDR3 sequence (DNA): TGTGCCAGCAGCCAATTAGCGGGAGAGGCCCAGTACTTC. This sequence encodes CASSQLAGEAQYF.